This is a list of T cell receptor beta chains from one sample in a study of T cells in localized non-small cell lung cancer. The assay was immunoSEQ multiplex PCR, and TCRdb's table has in-frame clones only and misses some. The profile shows tens of thousands of clones, about 92% of them singletons. The sample here was peripheral blood, taken before any cancer treatment. All receptors come from a female donor of 60 years or more with stage I lung adenocarcinoma. Both conserved end residues are part of each CDR3. The D gene is left open where the match is weak. Only some rows state a clone size, as once, few, many or a class for expanded clones.

d_gene	v_gene	j_gene	abundance	CDR3aa	CDR3nt
NA	TRBV19	TRBJ1-2	few	CASSIPGAAGYTF	TGTGCCAGTAGTATACCCGGGGCCGCTGGCTACACCTTC
TRBD1	TRBV25-1	TRBJ1-4	NA	CASRDGTASTNEKLFF	TGTGCCAGCAGAGACGGGACAGCCTCAACTAATGAAAAACTGTTTTTT
NA	TRBV19	TRBJ2-2	NA	CASSIRGTGELFF	TGTGCCAGTAGTATTCGGGGCACCGGGGAGCTGTTTTTT
TRBD2	TRBV5-1	TRBJ2-1	NA	CASSHRTSGEGSEQFF	TGCGCCAGCAGCCATAGGACTAGCGGGGAAGGGAGTGAGCAGTTCTTC
NA	TRBV19	TRBJ2-2	NA	CASSISLGNTGELFF	TGTGCCAGTAGTATTTCGCTGGGGAACACCGGGGAGCTGTTTTTT
TRBD1	TRBV6-5	TRBJ1-2	NA	CASDSAGGLEYTF	TGTGCCAGCGATTCGGCAGGGGGGTTGGAATACACCTTC
NA	TRBV7-2	TRBJ2-5	NA	CASSFTGGRFGRTQYF	TGTGCCAGCAGCTTTACGGGGGGCCGCTTTGGTAGGACCCAGTACTTC
NA	TRBV5-1	TRBJ1-1	NA	CASSLEGGTEAFF	TGCGCCAGCAGCTTGGAGGGGGGAACTGAAGCTTTCTTT
NA	TRBV9	TRBJ2-3	once	CASSTRGDTQYF	TGTGCCAGCTCGACTAGAGGTGATACGCAGTATTTT
NA	TRBV5-1	TRBJ2-6	NA	CASSLGQTSGANVLTF	TGCGCCAGCAGCTTGGGCCAAACCTCTGGGGCCAACGTCCTGACTTTC
TRBD1	TRBV11-2	TRBJ1-2	NA	CASSLDAPGTAYGYTF	TGTGCCAGCAGCTTAGATGCCCCCGGGACAGCATATGGCTACACCTTC
NA	TRBV7-6	TRBJ2-3	NA	CASRRRGGLRGDTQYF	TGTGCCAGCAGGAGACGCGGGGGCCTTAGGGGGGATACGCAGTATTTT
NA	TRBV27	TRBJ1-1	NA	CASRLGHFGTEAFF	TGTGCCAGCAGACTAGGACACTTCGGCACTGAAGCTTTCTTT
NA	TRBV6-5	TRBJ1-6	NA	CASSPILRGNSPLHF	TGTGCCAGCAGTCCCATACTCCGGGGTAATTCACCCCTCCACTTT
NA	TRBV6-5	TRBJ1-1	NA	CASRSSALAEAFF	TGTGCCAGCAGATCCTCGGCTCTCGCTGAAGCTTTCTTT
NA	TRBV7-3	TRBJ1-2	NA	CASSLNRVDGYTF	TGTGCCAGCAGCTTAAACAGGGTAGATGGCTACACCTTC
TRBD2	TRBV18	TRBJ2-3	NA	CASSPRVLAGGLGGTDTQYF	TGTGCCAGCTCACCACGAGTACTAGCGGGGGGGCTAGGGGGCACAGATACGCAGTATTTT
NA	TRBV5-6	TRBJ1-1	NA	CASTIVGDTEAFF	TGTGCCAGTACGATAGTCGGGGATACTGAAGCTTTCTTT
TRBD1	TRBV29-1	TRBJ1-5	NA	CSVENRGTVEYQPQHF	TGCAGCGTTGAAAACCGCGGGACAGTGGAGTATCAGCCCCAGCATTTT
TRBD2	TRBV28	TRBJ2-2	NA	CASTEASGNTGELFF	TGTGCCAGCACGGAAGCTAGCGGGAACACCGGGGAGCTGTTTTTT
NA	TRBV27	TRBJ1-5	NA	CASSLWAKSLQPQHF	TGTGCCAGCAGTTTATGGGCTAAGAGCCTACAGCCCCAGCATTTT
NA	TRBV7-9	TRBJ2-6	NA	CASSSRGGANVLTF	TGTGCCAGCAGCTCCCGGGGAGGGGCCAACGTCCTGACTTTC
NA	TRBV2	TRBJ2-6	NA	CASKQDSGANVLTF	TGTGCCAGCAAACAGGACTCTGGGGCCAACGTCCTGACTTTC
TRBD1	TRBV6-1	TRBJ1-2	NA	CASSRDSQNYGYTF	TGTGCCAGCAGTCGGGACAGCCAAAACTATGGCTACACCTTC
NA	TRBV2	TRBJ1-5	few	CASRSDSQPQHF	TGTGCCAGTCGTTCGGACAGTCAGCCCCAGCATTTT
NA	TRBV10-3	TRBJ1-5	NA	CAISESYREGNQPQHF	TGTGCCATCAGTGAGTCGTACAGGGAAGGCAATCAGCCCCAGCATTTT
NA	TRBV28	TRBJ1-2	NA	CASSSLPVNYGYTF	TGTGCCAGCAGTTCCCTCCCGGTTAACTATGGCTACACCTTC
NA	TRBV6-1	TRBJ1-5	NA	CASSGGTPRDQPQHF	TGTGCCAGCAGCGGGGGAACCCCCCGGGATCAGCCCCAGCATTTT
NA	TRBV11-3	TRBJ2-1	NA	CARCWLRDTSSSYNEQFF	TGTGCCAGATGCTGGCTCAGGGATACATCCAGCTCCTACAATGAGCAGTTCTTC
NA	TRBV19	TRBJ1-4	NA	CASSPGGYGKLFF	TGTGCCAGTAGCCCCGGGGGATATGGAAAACTGTTTTTT
NA	TRBV7-3	TRBJ1-5	NA	CASSLDVNQPQHF	TGTGCCAGCAGCTTGGATGTCAATCAGCCCCAGCATTTT
NA	TRBV18	TRBJ1-5	NA	CASSPPNQPQHF	TGTGCCAGCTCACCACCCAATCAGCCCCAGCATTTT
TRBD1	TRBV16	TRBJ1-1	NA	CASSIGTEGKNTEAFF	TGTGCCAGCAGTATCGGGACAGAAGGGAAGAACACTGAAGCTTTCTTT
TRBD1	TRBV7-2	TRBJ1-5	NA	CASSGQTGAAQPQHF	TGTGCCAGCAGTGGACAAACAGGGGCGGCACAGCCCCAGCATTTT
TRBD2	TRBV27	TRBJ2-5	NA	CASSLAGGGETQYF	TGTGCCAGCAGCCTAGCGGGGGGGGGAGAGACCCAGTACTTC
NA	TRBV11-2	TRBJ1-1	NA	CASSLHQNTEAFF	TGTGCCAGCAGCTTACACCAGAACACTGAAGCTTTCTTT
NA	TRBV27	TRBJ1-6	NA	CASRRVRNSPLHF	TGTGCCAGCAGGAGGGTCCGCAATTCACCCCTCCACTTT
NA	TRBV11-2	TRBJ1-1	NA	CASSFWGNTEAFF	TGTGCCAGCAGCTTTTGGGGGAACACTGAAGCTTTCTTT
TRBD1	TRBV10-3	TRBJ2-1	NA	CAISESADRAYNEQFF	TGTGCCATCAGTGAGTCAGCAGACAGGGCCTACAATGAGCAGTTCTTC
TRBD1	TRBV7-2	TRBJ2-7	NA	CASSPSQGVSVQYF	TGTGCCAGCAGCCCTTCACAGGGGGTGTCTGTGCAGTACTTC
NA	TRBV29-1	TRBJ1-2	NA	CSVESDNRYGYTF	TGCAGCGTTGAATCGGACAACCGCTATGGCTACACCTTC
NA	TRBV27	TRBJ1-1	NA	CASSSPHPSLFEAFF	TGTGCCAGCAGTTCCCCTCACCCGTCTCTATTTGAAGCTTTCTTT
NA	TRBV6-5	TRBJ2-7	NA	CASSPILGSEQYF	TGTGCCAGCAGTCCCATATTGGGGTCCGAGCAGTACTTC
TRBD1	TRBV5-1	TRBJ2-1	NA	CASSPRDRGRGSYNEQFF	TGCGCCAGCAGCCCTCGGGACAGGGGGCGAGGTTCCTACAATGAGCAGTTCTTC
NA	TRBV9	TRBJ1-2	once	CASSGDRRPTF	TGTGCCAGCAGCGGAGACCGACGTCCTACCTTC
TRBD1	TRBV5-6	TRBJ1-4	NA	CASSLVGQGKKLFF	TGTGCCAGCAGCTTGGTTGGACAGGGTAAAAAACTGTTTTTT
TRBD1	TRBV2	TRBJ2-2	NA	CASGGDRGPTGELFF	TGTGCCAGCGGGGGGGACAGGGGTCCCACCGGGGAGCTGTTTTTT
NA	TRBV6-5	TRBJ2-1	NA	CASRPPFGGANEQFF	TGTGCCAGCAGGCCCCCTTTCGGCGGGGCCAATGAGCAGTTCTTC
NA	TRBV28	TRBJ1-2	NA	CASRLAGTLHNYGYTF	TGTGCCAGCAGACTCGCCGGGACACTTCACAACTATGGCTACACCTTC
TRBD1	TRBV25-1	TRBJ1-6	NA	CASSRSGTGGGSPLHF	TGTGCCAGCAGTAGATCCGGGACAGGGGGCGGTTCACCCCTCCACTTT